This TCR beta chain emerged from a study of tumor-infiltrating lymphocytes in oesophageal squamous cell carcinoma. This clonotype was detected many times. V lost 7 bases to trimming and J lost 11 bases, with 23 bases between them. Germline lookup yields CDR1 MDHEN and CDR2 SYDVKM. The CDR3 runs to 14 residues. TCRdb re-analysed the PCR reads in MiXCR, keeping a single row per CDR3 protein. There are roughly 19,000 distinct CDR3 sequences in the sample; 40% to 55% occur only once, and roughly 26% lies in the top ten. Material: esophageal tumor tissue. The source is a male donor with esophageal squamous cell carcinoma. The chain links TRBV28 to TRBJ1-1; maybe TRBD1 (6 bases). CDR3 residues: CASTAHAGDRKAFF. In DNA form, the CDR3 reads TGTGCCAGCACTGCACACGCAGGGGACCGGAAGGCTTTCTTT.